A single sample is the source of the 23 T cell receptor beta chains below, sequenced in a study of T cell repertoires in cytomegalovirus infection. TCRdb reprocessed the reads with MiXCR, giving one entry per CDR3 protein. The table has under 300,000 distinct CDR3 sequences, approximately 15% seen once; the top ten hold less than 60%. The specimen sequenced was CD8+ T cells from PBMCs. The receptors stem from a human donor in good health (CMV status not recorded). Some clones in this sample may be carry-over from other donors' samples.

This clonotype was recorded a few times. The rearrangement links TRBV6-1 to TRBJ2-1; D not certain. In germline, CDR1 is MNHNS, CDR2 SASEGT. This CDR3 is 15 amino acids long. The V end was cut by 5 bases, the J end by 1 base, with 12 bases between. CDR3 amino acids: CASSSLTESYNEQFF. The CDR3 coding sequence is TGTGCCAGCAGTTCACTAACCGAGTCCTACAATGAGCAGTTCTTC.

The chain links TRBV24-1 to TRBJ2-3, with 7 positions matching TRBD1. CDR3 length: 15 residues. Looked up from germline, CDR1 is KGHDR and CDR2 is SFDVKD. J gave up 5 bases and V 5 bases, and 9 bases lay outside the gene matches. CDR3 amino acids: CATSAFVGTEDTQYF. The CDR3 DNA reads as TGTGCCACCAGTGCCTTCGTCGGGACAGAAGATACGCAGTATTTT.

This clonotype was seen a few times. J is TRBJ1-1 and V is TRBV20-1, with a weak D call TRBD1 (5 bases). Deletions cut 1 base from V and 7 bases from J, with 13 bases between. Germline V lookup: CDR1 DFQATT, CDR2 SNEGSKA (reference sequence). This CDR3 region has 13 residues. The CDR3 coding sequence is TGCAGTGCTAGAGCAGCAGGGTCGGGTGAAGCTTTCTTT. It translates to CSARAAGSGEAFF.

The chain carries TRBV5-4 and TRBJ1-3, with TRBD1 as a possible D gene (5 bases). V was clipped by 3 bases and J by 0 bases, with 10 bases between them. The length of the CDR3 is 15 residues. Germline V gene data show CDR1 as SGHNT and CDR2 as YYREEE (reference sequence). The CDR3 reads CASSSRQSSGNTIYF. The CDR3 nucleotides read TGTGCCAGCAGCTCCCGACAGAGCTCTGGAAACACCATATATTTT.

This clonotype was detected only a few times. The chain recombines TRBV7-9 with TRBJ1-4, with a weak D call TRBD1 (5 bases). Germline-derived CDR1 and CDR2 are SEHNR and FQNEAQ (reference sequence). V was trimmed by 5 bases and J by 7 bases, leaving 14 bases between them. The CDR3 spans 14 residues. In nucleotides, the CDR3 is TGTGCCAGCAGCCCGGACAAGAGGGGTGAAAAACTGTTTTTT. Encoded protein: CASSPDKRGEKLFF.

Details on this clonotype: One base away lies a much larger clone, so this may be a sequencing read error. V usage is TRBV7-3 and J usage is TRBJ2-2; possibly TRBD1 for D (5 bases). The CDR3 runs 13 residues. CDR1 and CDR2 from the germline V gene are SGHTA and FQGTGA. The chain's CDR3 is CVSSTDNTGELFF. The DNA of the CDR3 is TGTGTCAGCTCGACAGATAACACCGGGGAGCTGTTTTTT.

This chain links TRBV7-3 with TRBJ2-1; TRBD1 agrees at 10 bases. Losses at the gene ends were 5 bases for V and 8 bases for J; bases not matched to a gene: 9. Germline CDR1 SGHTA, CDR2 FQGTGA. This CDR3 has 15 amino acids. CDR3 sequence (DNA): TGTGCCAGCAGCCGAACCGGGACAGGGGTGGATGAGCAGTTCTTC. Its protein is CASSRTGTGVDEQFF.

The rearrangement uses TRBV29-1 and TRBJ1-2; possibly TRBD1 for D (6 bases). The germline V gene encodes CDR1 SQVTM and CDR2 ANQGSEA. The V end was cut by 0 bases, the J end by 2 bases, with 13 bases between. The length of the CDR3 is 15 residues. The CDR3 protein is CSVEDRRQENYGYTF. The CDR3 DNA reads TGCAGCGTTGAAGATCGGCGACAGGAAAACTATGGCTACACCTTC.

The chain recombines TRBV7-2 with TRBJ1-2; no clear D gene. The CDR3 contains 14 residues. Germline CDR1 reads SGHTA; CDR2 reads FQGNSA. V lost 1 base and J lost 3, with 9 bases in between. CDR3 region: CASSLEQNDYGYTF. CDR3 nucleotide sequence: TGTGCCAGCAGCTTAGAACAGAACGACTATGGCTACACCTTC.

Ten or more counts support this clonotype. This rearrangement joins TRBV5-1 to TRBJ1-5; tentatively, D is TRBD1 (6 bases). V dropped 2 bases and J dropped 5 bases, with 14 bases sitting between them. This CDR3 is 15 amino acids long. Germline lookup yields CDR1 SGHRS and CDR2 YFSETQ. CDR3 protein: CASSLIGGTDQPQHF. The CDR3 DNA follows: TGCGCCAGCAGCTTAATTGGGGGCACGGATCAGCCCCAGCATTTT.

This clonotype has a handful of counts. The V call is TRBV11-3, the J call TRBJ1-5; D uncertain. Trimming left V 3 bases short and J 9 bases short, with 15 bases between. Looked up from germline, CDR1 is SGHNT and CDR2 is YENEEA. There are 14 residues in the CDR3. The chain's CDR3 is CASSFERNSMPQHF. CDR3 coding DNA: TGTGCCAGCAGCTTCGAGAGAAACTCAATGCCCCAGCATTTT.

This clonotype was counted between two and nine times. CDR3 coding DNA: TGTGCCAGCAGTCTAGGGGGACCTGGGGCCAACGTCCTGACTTTC. It encodes CASSLGGPGANVLTF. The gene calls are TRBV6-2 or TRBV6-3 and TRBJ2-6, with TRBD1 as a possible D gene (6 bases). V lost 5 bases, J lost 2 bases, and 10 bases lay in between. The CDR3 is made up of 15 amino acids. The germline gives CDR1 MNHEY, CDR2 SVGEGT.

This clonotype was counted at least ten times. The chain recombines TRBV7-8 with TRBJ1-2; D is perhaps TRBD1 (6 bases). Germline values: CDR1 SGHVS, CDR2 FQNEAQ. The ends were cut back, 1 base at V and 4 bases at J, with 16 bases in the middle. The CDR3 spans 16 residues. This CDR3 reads CASSLVSNRASYGYTF. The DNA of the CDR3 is TGTGCCAGCAGCTTAGTTTCCAACAGGGCGAGCTATGGCTACACCTTC.

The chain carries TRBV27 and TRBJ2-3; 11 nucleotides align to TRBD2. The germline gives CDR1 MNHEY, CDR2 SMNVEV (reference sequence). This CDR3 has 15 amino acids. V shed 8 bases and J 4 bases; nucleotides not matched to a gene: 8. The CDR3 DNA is TGTGCCAGCGCCGTAGCGGGGGGGCCAGCAGATACGCAGTATTTT. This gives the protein CASAVAGGPADTQYF.

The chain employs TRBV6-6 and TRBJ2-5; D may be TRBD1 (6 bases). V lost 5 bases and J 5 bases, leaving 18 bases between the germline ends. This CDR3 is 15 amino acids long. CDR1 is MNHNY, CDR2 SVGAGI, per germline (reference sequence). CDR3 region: CASSRQVLRRETQYF. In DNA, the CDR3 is TGTGCCAGCAGTAGACAGGTCTTACGGCGGGAGACCCAGTACTTC.

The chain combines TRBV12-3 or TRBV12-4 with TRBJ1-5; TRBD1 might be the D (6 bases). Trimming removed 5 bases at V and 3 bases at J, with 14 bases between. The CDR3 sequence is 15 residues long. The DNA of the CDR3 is TGTGCCAGCAGTCGGGCCGGGACACACAATCAGCCCCAGCATTTT. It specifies CASSRAGTHNQPQHF.

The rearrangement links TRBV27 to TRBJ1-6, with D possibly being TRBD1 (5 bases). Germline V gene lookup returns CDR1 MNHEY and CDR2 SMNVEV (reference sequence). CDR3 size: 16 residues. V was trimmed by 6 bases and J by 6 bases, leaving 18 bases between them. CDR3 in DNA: TGTGCCAGCAGACAGACGGGCCCGACAGTTAATTCACCCCTCCACTTT. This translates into CASRQTGPTVNSPLHF.

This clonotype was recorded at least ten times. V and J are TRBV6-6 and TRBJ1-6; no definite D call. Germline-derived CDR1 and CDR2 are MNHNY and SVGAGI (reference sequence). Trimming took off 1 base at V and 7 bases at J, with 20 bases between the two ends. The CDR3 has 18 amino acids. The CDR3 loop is CASSYWVGVTALNSPLHF. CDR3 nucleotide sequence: TGTGCCAGCAGTTACTGGGTTGGGGTTACTGCCCTCAATTCACCCCTCCACTTT.

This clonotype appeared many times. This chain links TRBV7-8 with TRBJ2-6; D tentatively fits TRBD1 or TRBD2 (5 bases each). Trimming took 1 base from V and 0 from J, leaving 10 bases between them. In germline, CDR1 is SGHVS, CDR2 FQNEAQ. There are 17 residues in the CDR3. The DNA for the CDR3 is TGTGCCAGCAGCTTAGTTGGGGGTACCTCTGGGGCCAACGTCCTGACTTTC. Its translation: CASSLVGGTSGANVLTF. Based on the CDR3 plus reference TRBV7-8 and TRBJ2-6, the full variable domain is GAGVSQSPRYKVAKRGQDVALRCDPISGHVSLFWYQQALGQGPEFLTYFQNEAQLDKSGLPSDRFFAERPEGSVSTLKIQRTQQEDSAVYLCASSLVGGTSGANVLTFGAGSRLTVL.

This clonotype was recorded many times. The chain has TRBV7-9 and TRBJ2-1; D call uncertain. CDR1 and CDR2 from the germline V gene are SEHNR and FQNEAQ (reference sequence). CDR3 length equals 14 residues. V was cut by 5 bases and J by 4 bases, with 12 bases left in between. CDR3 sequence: CASSLGQAYNEQFF. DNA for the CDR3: TGTGCCAGCAGCCTAGGGCAGGCTTACAATGAGCAGTTCTTC.

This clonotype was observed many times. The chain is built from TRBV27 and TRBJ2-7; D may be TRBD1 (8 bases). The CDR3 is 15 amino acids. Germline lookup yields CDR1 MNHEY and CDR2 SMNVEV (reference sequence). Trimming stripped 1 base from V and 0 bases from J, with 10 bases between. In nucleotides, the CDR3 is TGTGCCAGCAGTTTATACAGGGGGGGCTCCTACGAGCAGTACTTC. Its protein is CASSLYRGGSYEQYF.

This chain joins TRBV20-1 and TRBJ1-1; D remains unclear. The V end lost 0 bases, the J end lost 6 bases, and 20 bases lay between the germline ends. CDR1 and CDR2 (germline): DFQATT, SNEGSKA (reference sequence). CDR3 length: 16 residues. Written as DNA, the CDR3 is TGCAGTGCTAGAGATCGAGTGAAACCCTCTGCAGCTGAAGCTTTCTTT. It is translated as CSARDRVKPSAAEAFF.

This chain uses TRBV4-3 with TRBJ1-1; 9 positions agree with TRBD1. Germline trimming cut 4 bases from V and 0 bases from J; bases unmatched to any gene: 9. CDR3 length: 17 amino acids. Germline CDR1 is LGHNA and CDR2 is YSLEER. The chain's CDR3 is CASSPRGQGEVNTEAFF. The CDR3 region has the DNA TGCGCCAGCAGCCCAAGGGGACAGGGAGAAGTGAACACTGAAGCTTTCTTT.